Each of the 8 T cell receptor beta chains below was sequenced from the same sample in a study of T cells in women clearing cervical HPV infection. TCRdb's copy holds only in-frame clones and misses some; the assay was immunoSEQ multiplex PCR. The sample is made up of about 20,000 clones, and the top ten hold less than 6.5% of it. The sample was blood buffy coat. Source of these receptors: a woman aged 18-69 years with a cervical HPV16 infection that either progressed to CIN3+ or cleared (not recorded which).

Turning to this clone: Read data end 3 residues before the CDR3 end; the end is taken from the germline J gene. The chain combines TRBV30 with TRBJ1-2, with D unresolved. V lost 6 bases, J lost 6 bases, and 26 bases lay in between. This CDR3 comprises 16 residues. CDR1 is GTSNPN, CDR2 SVGIG, per germline (reference sequence). CDR3 DNA, as far as it was read: TGTGCCTGTTTGAAGCTAAGAGTACTGCATGAGAATGGC. This codes for CACLKLRVLHENG. The entire CDR3 reads CACLKLRVLHENGYTF.

About this clone itself: Read sequence stops 3 residues before the CDR3 end, and the germline J gene provides the missing end. The chain joins TRBV19 to TRBJ2-5; 9 bases agree with TRBD1. The germline V gene encodes CDR1 LNHDA and CDR2 SQIVND (reference sequence). The CDR3 runs to 16 residues. The junction had 10 bases not matched to a gene; V was cut back by 3 bases and J by 5 bases. The CDR3 here is CASSITGTGFFETQYF. Incomplete CDR3 DNA: TGTGCCAGTAGTATCACCGGGACAGGGTTTTTTGAGACC.

A note on this clone: The CDR3 end is not reached by the read, which stops 3 residues before it; the germline J gene fills it in. J is TRBJ2-4 and V is TRBV11-2; 8 bases line up with TRBD2. This CDR3 has 14 amino acids. Germline CDR1 is SGHAT and CDR2 is FQNNGV. V shed 4 bases and J 7 bases; nucleotides not matched to a gene: 6. The CDR3 spells CASSSGGERNIQYF. CDR3 DNA (partial): TGTGCCAGCAGCTCGGGGGGGGAACGGAACATT.

Here the CDR3 reads CASSQTMTSATDTQYF. The DNA read from the CDR3 is TGCGCCAGCAGCCAAACCATGACTAGCGCCACAGATACG. The genes are TRBV4-1 and TRBJ2-3, with TRBD2 matching over 8 bases. Read sequence stops 3 residues before the CDR3 end, and the germline J gene provides the missing end. From germline, CDR1 is MGHRA and CDR2 YSYEKL. CDR3 size: 16 residues. J gave up 2 bases and V 2 bases, and 6 bases lay outside the gene matches.

Note on this clone: The read falls 3 residues short of the CDR3 end, and the missing part is taken from the germline J gene. The V call is TRBV28, the J call TRBJ1-2, with 7 bases lining up with TRBD1. Germline values: CDR1 MDHEN, CDR2 SYDVKM. This CDR3 has 13 residues. The part of the CDR3 DNA that was read is TGTGCCAGCAGGAATAGGGGGCTCGGCGGC. The encoded protein is CASRNRGLGG. The CDR3, in full, reads CASRNRGLGGYTF.

Remarks on this clone: The read terminates 3 residues ahead of where the CDR3 ends, so the germline J gene completes it. This chain joins TRBV30 and TRBJ1-2, with a tentative D call TRBD1 (5 bases). Germline CDR1 is GTSNPN and CDR2 is SVGIG (reference sequence). CDR3 length equals 18 residues. CDR3 sequence: CAWSVFRGDFSGTDTYTF. CDR3 bases read: TGTGCCTGGAGTGTTTTCCGGGGGGACTTCTCCGGCACAGATACC. The whole variable domain, filled in from reference TRBV30 and TRBJ1-2, reads SQTIHQWPATLVQPVGSPLSLECTVEGTSNPNLYWYRQAAGRGLQLLFYSVGIGQISSEVPQNLSASRPQDRQFILSSKKLLLSDSGFYLCAWSVFRGDFSGTDTYTFGSGTRLTVV.

Concerning this clone: The read terminates 3 residues before the CDR3 end, so the remaining end is supplied by the germline J gene. The chain has TRBV30 and TRBJ2-4; weak D call: TRBD2 (5 bases). CDR3 length equals 12 residues. Germline V gene sequence: CDR1 GTSNPN, CDR2 SVGIG (reference sequence). CDR3 amino acids: CAWSAGSYGQYF. The covered CDR3 bases are TGTGCCTGGAGTGCGGGGTCCTATGGT. Together with reference TRBV30 and TRBJ2-4, the CDR3 gives the full variable domain: SQTIHQWPATLVQPVGSPLSLECTVEGTSNPNLYWYRQAAGRGLQLLFYSVGIGQISSEVPQNLSASRPQDRQFILSSKKLLLSDSGFYLCAWSAGSYGQYFGAGTRLSVL.

Note on this clone: The CDR3 end is not reached by the read, which stops 3 residues before it; the germline J gene fills it in. J is TRBJ2-1 and V is TRBV7-2; 10 nucleotides line up with TRBD1. The V segment lost 4 bases and the J segment 2 bases; nucleotides outside the gene matches: 2. CDR1 and CDR2 from the germline V gene are SGHTA and FQGNSA. The CDR3 runs 15 residues. The CDR3 bases that were read are TGTGCCAGCAGCTCCGACAGGGGGCCCTACAATGAG. Translation: CASSSDRGPYNE. The entire CDR3 is CASSSDRGPYNEQFF.